This T cell receptor (beta chain) came from a study of blood T cell repertoires in COVID-19. Overall study context: Before being deemed recovered, Cohort 3 donors had two negative PCRs, clearance, or symptom resolution.

The method was immunoSEQ multiplex PCR; TCRdb's version includes in-frame clones alone and lacks a portion of them. The sample has hundreds of thousands of clones; approximately 87% are singletons. The CDR3 has 16 amino acids. The germline V gene encodes CDR1 SQVTM and CDR2 ANQGSEA. V lost 5 bases and J 3 bases, leaving 21 bases between the germline ends. Enrolled through a virtual design, the participants were between 18 and 89 years of age and came from some 26 US areas. The source is a woman aged 50 to 60 in a cohort exposed to, infected with or recovered from COVID-19 (not recorded which). The rearrangement joins TRBV29-1 to TRBJ2-3; TRBD2 might be the D (6 bases). Specimen: PBMCs or T cells enriched from blood (not recorded which). CDR3 DNA: TGCAGCGTTATTCTCATGGGCGGGACCGTTACAGATACGCAGTATTTT. Amino acids: CSVILMGGTVTDTQYF.